There are a few counts of the clone carrying this T cell receptor beta chain. The target antigen is unknown. The data originate from a study of T cell repertoires in cytomegalovirus infection. MiXCR, applied by TCRdb to the reads, yields one record per CDR3 protein. Among 250,000 to 300,000 distinct CDR3 sequences listed, around 20% were seen once. Source: cultured PBMCs, taken from culture after CMV antigen stimulation. The receptor was isolated from a human donor in good health (CMV status not recorded). Some clones in this sample may be carry-over from other donors' samples.

The DNA of the CDR3 is TGTGCCACAGGAGGGTATAGCAATCAGCCCCAGCATTTT. Amino acids: CATGGYSNQPQHF. This chain uses TRBV24-1 with TRBJ1-5, with D unclear. V was cut by 10 bases and J by 0 bases, with 9 bases left in between. Germline assignment: CDR1 KGHDR and CDR2 SFDVKD. The CDR3 covers 13 residues.